This T cell receptor beta chain stems from a study of cytomegalovirus exposure and HLA in healthy donors. Study conclusions and caveats: A later analysis reportedly found that, within productive TCRs, an Asian-associated ancestry cluster had fewer N-insertions than the mean observed across the roughly 630 donors.

The PCR had 60 Vbeta and 13 Jbeta primers. The table came from immunoSEQ multiplex PCR; TCRdb's copy has only in-frame clones and leaves some out. Of about 190,000 clones listed, 70% to 90% are singletons. On this clone: Its antigen is undetermined.

The V end lost 6 bases, the J end lost 1 base, and 12 bases lay between the germline ends. Germline V gene data show CDR1 as MNHEY and CDR2 as SVGAGI. The CDR3 totals 14 residues. The sample taken for sequencing was PBMCs. This TCR came from a young woman in good health and CMV-seronegative. The J gene is TRBJ2-5, the V gene TRBV6-5, with a weak D call TRBD1 (5 bases). CDR3 protein: CASRSAGFQETQYF. In nucleotides, the CDR3 is TGTGCCAGCAGGTCTGCAGGGTTCCAAGAGACCCAGTACTTC.